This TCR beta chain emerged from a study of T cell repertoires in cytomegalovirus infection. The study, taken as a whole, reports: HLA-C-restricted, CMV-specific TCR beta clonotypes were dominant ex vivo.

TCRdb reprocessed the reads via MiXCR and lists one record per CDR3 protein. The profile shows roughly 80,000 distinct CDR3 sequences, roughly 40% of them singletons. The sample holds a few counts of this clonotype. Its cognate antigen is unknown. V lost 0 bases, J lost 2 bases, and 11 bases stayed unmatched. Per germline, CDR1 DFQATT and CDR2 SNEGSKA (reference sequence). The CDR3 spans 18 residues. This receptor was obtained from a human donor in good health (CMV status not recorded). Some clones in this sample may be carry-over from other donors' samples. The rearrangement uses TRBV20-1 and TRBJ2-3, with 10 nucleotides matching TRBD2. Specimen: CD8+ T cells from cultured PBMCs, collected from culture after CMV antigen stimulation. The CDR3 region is CSARDLGGAGGPTDTQYF. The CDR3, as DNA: TGCAGTGCTAGAGATTTGGGCGGAGCGGGGGGGCCCACAGATACGCAGTATTTT.